Listed below are T cell receptor beta chains from one sample, sequenced in a study of technical replicates of blood from a handful of donors. Some clones are missing from TCRdb's copy, which holds only in-frame ones; the method was immunoSEQ multiplex PCR. The sample lists 65,000 to 85,000 clones; 80% to 95% were seen once. The sequenced sample consisted of T cells isolated from PBMCs. The receptors were gathered from a human donor in good health. The conserved cysteine and the conserved F or W are not part of the CDR3 here.

V gene | CDR3 length | CDR3 protein
TRBV27 | 13 | ASSYSGSILNEQF
TRBV19 | 12 | ASSLLTGEDGYT
TRBV19 | 12 | ASSTPGTINEQF
TRBV7-2 | 15 | ASSLTSGLAGGNEQF
TRBV7-9 | 12 | ASSLDGTPYEQY
TRBV4-1 | 16 | ASSQEIVLAGDTDTQY
TRBV6-5 | 11 | ATIGLAGDEQF
TRBV28 | 13 | ASSEDREFLYEQY
TRBV13 | 13 | ASSLEGVSTDTQY
TRBV10-3 | 12 | AISENGPLETQY
TRBV7-3 | 14 | ASSSKIPAGTGELF
TRBV11-3 | 12 | ASSLQRELNEQF
TRBV11-3 | 12 | ASSPYSSTDTQY
TRBV9 | 12 | ASSVGQGYYGYT
TRBV6-1 | 13 | ASSEGTVVYQPQH
TRBV19 | 13 | ASSTGTSGRNIQY
TRBV28 | 15 | ASSLQSGVDGLYEQY
TRBV13 | 17 | ASSWTLKPGLNIPNEQY
TRBV2 | 9 | ALQTYTEAF
TRBV29-1 | 12 | SARNSLRGDTQY
TRBV9 | 11 | ASSVEVAGEQY
TRBV11-3 | 12 | ASSLGGQNYEQY
TRBV6-4 | 12 | ASSELGAAGELF
TRBV5-1 | 14 | ASRGGPAGVQETQY
TRBV18 | 11 | ASSASGATEAF
TRBV10-3 | 13 | AISGLAASTDTQY
TRBV28 | 10 | ASSLLEDTQY
TRBV27 | 13 | ASSLGLAGVHEQF
TRBV10-3 | 16 | AISEPIDRGRARETQY
TRBV30 | 10 | AWTKNGDTIY
TRBV25-1 | 10 | ASSEGLTEQY
TRBV6-5 | 11 | ASSYRVADEQF
TRBV15 | 11 | ATSRVGDTEQY
TRBV30 | 12 | AWSVLAGVETQY
TRBV29-1 | 11 | SVAGRMNTEAF
TRBV13 | 14 | ASSLLLTGDGNTIY
TRBV9 | 13 | ASSAGQGPSYEQY
TRBV25-1 | 14 | ASSPHRDRITGELF
TRBV5-4 | 11 | ASSLGQDYGYT
TRBV5-1 | 13 | ASSLRGRGSYEQY
TRBV13 | 10 | ASSYRVSEAF
TRBV7-8 | 14 | ASSLLTSGGLYEQY
TRBV7-8 | 13 | ASSPWTGTSTEAF
TRBV5-6 | 13 | ASSFRGARTQPQH
TRBV9 | 12 | ASSPRTLNTEAF
TRBV11-2 | 11 | ASSSGTQETQY
TRBV19 | 13 | ASSLGQGATGELF
TRBV6-1 | 11 | ASTGDSSYEQY
TRBV7-2 | 13 | ASSLEGLAVWELF
TRBV25-1 | 12 | ASSDWGGLYEQY
TRBV11-1 | 11 | ASSPERQGAEF
TRBV5-4 | 15 | ASSDGTSGRLTDTQY
TRBV9 | 15 | ASSLGTSVWETDTQY
TRBV4-1 | 13 | ASSPRSEEVYEQY